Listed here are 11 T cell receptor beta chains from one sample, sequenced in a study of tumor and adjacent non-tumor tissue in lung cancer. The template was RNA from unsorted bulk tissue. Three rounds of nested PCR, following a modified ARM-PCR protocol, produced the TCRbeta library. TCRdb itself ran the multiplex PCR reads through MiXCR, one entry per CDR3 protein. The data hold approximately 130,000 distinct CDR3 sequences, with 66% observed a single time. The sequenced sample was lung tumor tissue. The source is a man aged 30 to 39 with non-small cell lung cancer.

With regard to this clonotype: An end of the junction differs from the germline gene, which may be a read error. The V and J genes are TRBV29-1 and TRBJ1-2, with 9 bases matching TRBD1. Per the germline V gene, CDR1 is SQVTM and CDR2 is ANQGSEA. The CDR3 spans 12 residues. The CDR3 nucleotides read TGCGGCGTTGGACAGGGGCGGGATGGCTGCACCTTC. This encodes CGVGQGRDGCTF.

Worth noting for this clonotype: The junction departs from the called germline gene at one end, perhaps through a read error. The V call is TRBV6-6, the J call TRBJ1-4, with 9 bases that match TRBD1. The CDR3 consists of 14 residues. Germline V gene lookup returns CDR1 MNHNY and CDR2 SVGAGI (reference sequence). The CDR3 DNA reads TGTGCCAGCACCTACAGGGACAGGGACGAAAAACTGTCTTTT. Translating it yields CASTYRDRDEKLSF.

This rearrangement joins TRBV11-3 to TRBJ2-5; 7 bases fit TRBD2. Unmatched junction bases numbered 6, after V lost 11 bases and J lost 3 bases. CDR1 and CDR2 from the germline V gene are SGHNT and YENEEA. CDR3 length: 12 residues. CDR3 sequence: CACTREEETQYF. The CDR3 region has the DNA TGTGCCTGCACTCGGGAGGAAGAGACCCAGTACTTC.

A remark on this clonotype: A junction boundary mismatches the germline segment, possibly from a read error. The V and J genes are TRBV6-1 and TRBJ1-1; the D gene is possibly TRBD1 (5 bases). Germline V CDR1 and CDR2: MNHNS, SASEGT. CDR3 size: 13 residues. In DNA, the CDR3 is TGTGCCGACAGTCGGACCGCGAACACTGAAGCTTCCTTT. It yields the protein CADSRTANTEASF.

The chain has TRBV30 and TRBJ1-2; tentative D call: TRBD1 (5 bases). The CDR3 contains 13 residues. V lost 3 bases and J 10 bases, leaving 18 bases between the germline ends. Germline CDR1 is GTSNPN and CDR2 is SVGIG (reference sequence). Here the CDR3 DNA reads TGTGCCTGGAGCGTACAAGGGGTACTTGCCTACACCTTC. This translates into CAWSVQGVLAYTF.

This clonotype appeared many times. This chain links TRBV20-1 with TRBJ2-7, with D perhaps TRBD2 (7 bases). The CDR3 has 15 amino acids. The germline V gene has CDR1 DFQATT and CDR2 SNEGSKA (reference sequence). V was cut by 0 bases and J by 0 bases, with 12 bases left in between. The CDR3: CSARDGLGGSYEQYF. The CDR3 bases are TGCAGTGCTAGAGATGGACTAGGGGGCTCCTACGAGCAGTACTTC.

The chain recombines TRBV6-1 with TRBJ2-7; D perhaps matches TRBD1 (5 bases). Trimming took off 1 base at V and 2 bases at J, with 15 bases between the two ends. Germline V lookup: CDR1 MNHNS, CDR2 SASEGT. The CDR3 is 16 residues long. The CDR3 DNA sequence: TGTGCCAGCAGTGAAGTTGTGGGGCTGCCCCCCTACGAGCAGTACTTC. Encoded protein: CASSEVVGLPPYEQYF.

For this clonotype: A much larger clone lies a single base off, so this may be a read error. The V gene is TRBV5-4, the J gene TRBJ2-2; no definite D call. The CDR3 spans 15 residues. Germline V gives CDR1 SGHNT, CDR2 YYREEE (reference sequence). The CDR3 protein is CACSLVGKNTGELFF. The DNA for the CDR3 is TGTGCCTGCAGCTTGGTGGGGAAGAACACCGGGGAGCTGTTTTTT.

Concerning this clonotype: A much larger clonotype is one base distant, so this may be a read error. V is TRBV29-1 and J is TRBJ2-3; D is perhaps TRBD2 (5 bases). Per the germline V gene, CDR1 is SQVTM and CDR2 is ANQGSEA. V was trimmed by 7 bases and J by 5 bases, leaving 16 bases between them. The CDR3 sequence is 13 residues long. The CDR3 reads CSDVGGSRDTQYF. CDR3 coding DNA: TGCAGCGACGTCGGTGGGAGTAGAGATACGCAGTATTTT.

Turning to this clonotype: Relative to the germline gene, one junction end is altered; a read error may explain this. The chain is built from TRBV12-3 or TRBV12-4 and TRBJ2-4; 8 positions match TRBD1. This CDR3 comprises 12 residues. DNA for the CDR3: TGTACCAGCAGCGGCCGGGACAGGTGTCAGTACTTC. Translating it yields CTSSGRDRCQYF.

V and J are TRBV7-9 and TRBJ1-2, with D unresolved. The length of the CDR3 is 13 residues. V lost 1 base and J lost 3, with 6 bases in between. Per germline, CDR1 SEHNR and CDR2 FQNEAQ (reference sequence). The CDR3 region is CASSLGAHYGYTF. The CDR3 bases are TGTGCCAGCAGCTTAGGGGCGCACTATGGCTACACCTTC.